This T cell receptor beta chain was captured by sequencing in a study of blood T cell repertoires in COVID-19. The V gene lost 4 bases and the J gene lost 2 bases, with 15 bases spanning the gap. Germline values: CDR1 ENHRY, CDR2 SYGVKD. The CDR3 has 15 amino acids. Methods used by the authors: Researchers report that nucleated cell counts were estimated from reference gene primer amplification. Data came from immunoSEQ multiplex PCR; TCRdb stores just in-frame clones and leaves some out. V, J and clone size are taken as reported in that table, and D and trimming were inferred from the DNA itself. This table has about 54,000 clones, over 80% appearing once.

Material for sequencing was peripheral blood. The J gene is TRBJ2-7, the V gene TRBV10-3; a weak D match, TRBD2 (6 bases). This TCR derives from an older woman with active or convalescent COVID-19. CDR3: CAISAVAGRTYEQYF. CDR3 nucleotides: TGTGCCATCAGTGCAGTGGCGGGAAGAACCTACGAGCAGTACTTC.